The sequence of this T cell receptor beta chain was determined in a study of blood T cell repertoires in COVID-19. Germline V lookup: CDR1 WSHSY, CDR2 SAAADI. The CDR3 is 14 residues long. Losses at the gene ends were 3 bases for V and 4 bases for J; bases not matched to a gene: 1. Assay used: immunoSEQ multiplex PCR; TCRdb lists only in-frame clones, some missing. The table shows 130,000 or so clones, with 88% occurring only once. This TCR was recovered from a human donor with COVID-19, enrolled during active disease. The donor label of this sample is uncertain. The chain recombines TRBV10-2 with TRBJ1-3; 9 bases match TRBD1. Sequencing input: peripheral blood. Here the CDR3 DNA reads TGCGCCAGCAGTGACGGGACAGGGGGAAACACCATATATTTT. Amino acid sequence: CASSDGTGGNTIYF.